This T cell receptor beta chain was documented in a study of identical twins. This clonotype was counted only a few times. Its antigen is unidentified. TCRdb re-analysed the 5' RACE reads in MiXCR, keeping a single row per CDR3 protein. Among about 550,000 distinct CDR3 sequences listed, 20% to 25% were seen once. CDR3 length: 15 residues. CDR1 and CDR2 from the germline V gene are MNHEY and SVGAGI. Trimming took 0 bases from V and 5 from J, leaving 13 bases between them. Broader study findings: The models gave estimates that fell short of the out-of-frame TCR alpha sharing seen in monozygotic twins.

These data were also filed under a second study, of yellow fever vaccine responses in identical twins.

The source material was CD4+ T cells sorted from blood. This TCR was sampled from a woman younger than 30 in good health. The J gene is TRBJ1-1, the V gene TRBV6-5; no reliable D call. The CDR3 coding sequence is TGTGCCAGCAGTTACTCGAAATGGGCACTGACTGAAGCTTTCTTT. It encodes CASSYSKWALTEAFF.